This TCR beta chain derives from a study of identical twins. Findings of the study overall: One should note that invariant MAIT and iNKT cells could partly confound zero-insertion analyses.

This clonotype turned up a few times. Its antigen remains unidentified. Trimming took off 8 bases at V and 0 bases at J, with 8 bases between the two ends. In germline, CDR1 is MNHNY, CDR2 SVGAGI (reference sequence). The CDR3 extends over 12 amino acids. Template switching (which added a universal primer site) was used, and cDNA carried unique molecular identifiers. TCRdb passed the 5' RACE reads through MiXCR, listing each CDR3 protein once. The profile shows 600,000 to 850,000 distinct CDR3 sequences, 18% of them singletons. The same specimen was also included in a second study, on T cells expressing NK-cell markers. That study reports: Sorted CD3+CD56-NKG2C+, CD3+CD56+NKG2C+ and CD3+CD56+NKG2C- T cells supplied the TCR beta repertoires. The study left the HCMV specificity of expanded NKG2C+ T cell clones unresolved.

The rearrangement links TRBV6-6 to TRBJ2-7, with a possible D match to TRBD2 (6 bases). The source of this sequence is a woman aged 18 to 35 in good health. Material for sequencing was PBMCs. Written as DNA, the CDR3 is TGTGCCAGCGGGGACTTCTCCTACGAGCAGTACTTC. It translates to CASGDFSYEQYF.